This TCR beta chain came from a study of shared clonotypes between healthy human individuals. Notes on the study in general: Clonotype sharing among donors was expected to depend on sequencing depth.

Deep level was the assay's run setting. The material for each subset, its genomic DNA, was split evenly across several immunoSEQ plates. The sequencing of unsorted PBMC DNA took place on ten immunoSEQ deep assay plates. Method: immunoSEQ multiplex PCR; TCRdb's copy keeps in-frame clones and lacks some. The table has roughly 500,000 clones, approximately 81% seen once; the top ten hold about 12%. As regards this clone: Its matching antigen is unknown.

Germline V gives CDR1 MDHEN, CDR2 SYDVKM. Trimming took off 6 bases at V and 5 bases at J, with 19 bases between the two ends. The CDR3 has 15 amino acids. The receptor's source is a woman aged 40-49 years in good health. Some clones in this sample may be carry-over from other donors' samples. J is TRBJ2-5 and V is TRBV28, with D possibly matching TRBD1 (5 bases). Input material: PBMCs. For the CDR3, the DNA is TGTGCCAGCAGCTTCAGGGATAGCTTCGGGGAGACCCAGTACTTC. As protein: CASSFRDSFGETQYF.